This TCR beta chain originates from a study of glioma-infiltrating T cells after dendritic cell vaccination. About the study: Autologous tumor lysate-pulsed dendritic cell vaccination was given between about 2003 and 2012. Three intradermal dendritic cell vaccine injections were given every two weeks. Dendritic cells derived from monocytes and pulsed with autologous tumor lysate formed the vaccine.

This CDR3 contains 12 residues. Germline CDR1 reads SQVTM; CDR2 reads ANQGSEA. V lost 4 bases to trimming and J lost 2 bases, with 9 bases between them. Here immunoSEQ multiplex PCR was the method, and the copy in TCRdb shows in-frame clones only, minus some. The sample lists tens of thousands of clones, 80% to 85% occurring once. Time point here: after dendritic cell vaccination, including at tumor progression/relapse. Fresh-frozen tumor tissue and more than two years of survival data were available for all. The starting material was blood, obtained after dendritic cell vaccination. The sequence was collected from a human donor with glioblastoma. The chain employs TRBV29-1 and TRBJ2-7; maybe TRBD1 (6 bases). CDR3 DNA: TGCAGCGTTGGTGACAGGACCTACGAGCAGTACTTC. Translation: CSVGDRTYEQYF.